This T cell receptor (beta chain) was sequenced for a study of T-cell memory formation after mild COVID-19. General study points: Memory sampled before infection contained some responding clones, suggesting cross-reactive memory joined. SARS-CoV-2 specificity of second-wave clones peaking day 37 was unconfirmed.

MiXCR, run by TCRdb on the 5' RACE reads, gives a single entry per CDR3 protein. The table has some 290,000 distinct CDR3 sequences, 15% to 20% seen once. This clonotype has only a few counts. The antigen is unknown. This TCR was sampled from a man aged 18 to 29 who had mild COVID-19 (a few samples of this study predate the infection). Cell type and time point are not known. Sequencing was done on a sample of PBMCs or a T cell subset sorted from them (not recorded which).

The CDR3 spells CASSVWRGRNNEQFF. The CDR3 coding sequence is TGTGCCAGCAGTGTGTGGAGGGGCCGGAACAATGAGCAGTTCTTC. The chain couples TRBV2 to TRBJ2-1; D may be TRBD2 (6 bases). The CDR3 is made up of 15 amino acids. V lost 4 bases and J lost 5, with 15 bases in between. Germline assignment: CDR1 SNHLY and CDR2 FYNNEI. Looking up the rest from reference TRBV2 and TRBJ2-1 gives the full variable domain: EPEVTQTPSHQVTQMGQEVILRCVPISNHLYFYWYRQILGQKVEFLVSFYNNEISEKSEIFDDQFSVERPDGSNFTLKIRSTKLEDSAMYFCASSVWRGRNNEQFFGPGTRLTVL.